The 19 T cell receptor beta chains below all came from one sample that was sequenced in a study of Graves' ophthalmopathy and Graves' hyperthyroidism. Researchers took RNA transcripts and amplified TCR beta CDR3 regions from them. First-round RT-PCR relied on HTBI primers, and a second-round multiplex PCR came next. TCRdb independently ran MiXCR on the multiplex PCR reads; one entry per CDR3 protein. The sample holds more than 1,000,000 distinct CDR3 sequences, less than 45% seen once. The sequenced sample was peripheral blood or thyroid tissue (not recorded which). The receptors derive from an adult man with Graves' hyperthyroidism.

This rearrangement joins TRBV19 to TRBJ2-6; D gene ambiguous. CDR1 and CDR2 (germline): LNHDA, SQIVND (reference sequence). V lost 9 bases, J lost 2 bases, and 20 bases lay in between. CDR3 size: 17 residues. The CDR3 DNA sequence: TGTGCCAGCAGCACCGATTTAGGGTATGCTGGGGCCAACGTCCTGACTTTC. Translating it yields CASSTDLGYAGANVLTF.

This clonotype was picked up a small number of times. The rearrangement joins TRBV10-3 to TRBJ2-7; perhaps D is TRBD1 or TRBD2 (5 bases each). The CDR3 extends over 14 amino acids. Trimming stripped 10 bases from V and 0 bases from J, with 16 bases between. Germline CDR1 is ENHRY and CDR2 is SYGVKD. Here the CDR3 DNA reads TGTGCCAGCAGAGATGGGGACGGCTCCTACGAGCAGTACTTC. Protein sequence: CASRDGDGSYEQYF.

Notes on this clonotype: One junction end disagrees with the germline gene, perhaps due to a read error. The chain uses TRBV6-6 and TRBJ1-5; D gene unclear. The CDR3 length is 17 residues. Germline V CDR1 and CDR2: MNHNY, SVGAGI (reference sequence). This CDR3 is CTSSFSNVEGGSQPQHF. DNA of the CDR3: TGTACCAGCAGTTTCTCTAACGTCGAGGGTGGCAGCCAGCCCCAGCATTTT.

Worth noting for this clonotype: This may stem from a read error, because a much larger clone lies one nucleotide away. This sequence joins TRBV5-1 and TRBJ1-1, with TRBD1 matching over 7 bases. V shed 4 bases and J 3 bases; nucleotides not matched to a gene: 15. CDR1 is SGHRS and CDR2 is YFSETQ in the germline V gene. This CDR3 is built from 17 residues. As DNA, the CDR3 is TGCGCCAGCAGCCGAACCAGGGGGGCGCAAGGTGACACTGAAGCTTTCTTT. Protein: CASSRTRGAQGDTEAFF.

The sample holds many counts of this clonotype. The chain combines TRBV5-8 with TRBJ2-5; 7 bases map to TRBD1. J lost 5 bases, V lost 1 base, and 8 bases had no gene match. Germline lookup yields CDR1 SGHTS and CDR2 YDEGEE. The CDR3 extends over 15 amino acids. The CDR3 DNA sequence: TGTGCCAGCAGCTTGCCTACAGGGGCTTGGGAGACCCAGTACTTC. This sequence encodes CASSLPTGAWETQYF. Looking up the rest from reference TRBV5-8 and TRBJ2-5 gives the full variable domain: EAGVTQSPTHLIKTRGQQATLRCSPISGHTSVYWYQQALGLGLQFLLWYDEGEERNRGNFPPRFSGRQFPNYSSELNVNALELEDSALYLCASSLPTGAWETQYFGPGTRLLVL.

This clonotype was detected only a few times. This chain uses TRBV5-6 with TRBJ2-7; TRBD1 might be the D (6 bases). The CDR3 covers 16 residues. Germline CDR1 is SGHDT and CDR2 is YYEEEE. Trimming removed 6 bases at V and 2 bases at J, with 21 bases between. Here the CDR3 DNA reads TGTGCCAGCACCCTAATCCTGGGACAAACCGCCTACGAGCAGTACTTC. It encodes CASTLILGQTAYEQYF. Full variable domain (remainder filled in from reference TRBV5-6 and TRBJ2-7): DAGVTQSPTHLIKTRGQQVTLRCSPKSGHDTVSWYQQALGQGPQFIFQYYEEEERQRGNFPDRFSGHQFPNYSSELNVNALLLGDSALYLCASTLILGQTAYEQYFGPGTRLTVT.

This clonotype was recorded many times. This chain joins TRBV7-9 and TRBJ1-1; the D is unclear. The CDR3 length is 15 residues. Germline CDR1 and CDR2: SEHNR and FQNEAQ (reference sequence). The ends were cut back, 1 base at V and 1 base at J, with 10 bases in the middle. The CDR3 DNA is TGTGCCAGCAGCTTAGTGGTAGGAGCGAACACTGAAGCTTTCTTT. Its protein is CASSLVVGANTEAFF.

Here the CDR3 reads CASSLGPLAYEQYF. DNA for the CDR3: TGTGCCAGCAGCTTAGGGCCATTAGCCTACGAGCAGTACTTC. The rearrangement uses TRBV5-4 and TRBJ2-7; unclear D gene. CDR3 length equals 14 residues. Germline CDR1 and CDR2: SGHNT and YYREEE (reference sequence). The V and J ends lost 2 bases and 2 bases respectively, with 11 bases between them.

Only one count was recorded for this clonotype. One end of the junction varies from germline; a read error may be responsible. This chain joins TRBV24-1 and TRBJ2-7, with unresolved D. Germline CDR1 and CDR2: KGHDR and SFDVKD. This CDR3 is 12 amino acids long. CDR3 in DNA: TGTGCCGCCAGTGATCAGTCCTACGAGCAGTACTTC. Amino acid sequence: CAASDQSYEQYF.

V is TRBV7-2 and J is TRBJ1-3; 7 nucleotides match TRBD1. Trimming at V came to 7 bases and at J to 4 bases, leaving 7 bases not matched to a gene. This CDR3 has 14 amino acids. Germline-derived CDR1 and CDR2 are SGHTA and FQGNSA. The CDR3 is CASTADREGNTIYF. DNA for the CDR3: TGTGCCAGCACCGCAGACAGGGAGGGAAACACCATATATTTT.

The chain has TRBV20-1 and TRBJ2-7, with D perhaps matching TRBD1 or TRBD2 (5 bases each). This CDR3 region has 14 residues. Trimming removed 6 bases at V and 7 bases at J, with 22 bases between. Germline loops: CDR1 DFQATT, CDR2 SNEGSKA (reference sequence). The CDR3 DNA is TGCAGTGCCAAAACCGGGACCCTGTACGAGGAGCAGTACTTC. Translating gives CSAKTGTLYEEQYF.

This clonotype was counted between two and nine times. The J gene is TRBJ1-5, the V gene TRBV28, with no clear D. Between the trimmed V and J ends, which lost 6 bases and 1 base, there was a span of 10 bases. The CDR3 spans 14 residues. Germline V gene lookup returns CDR1 MDHEN and CDR2 SYDVKM. CDR3 loop: CASRPTLSNQPQHF. CDR3 sequence (DNA): TGTGCCAGCAGGCCGACACTCAGCAATCAGCCCCAGCATTTT.

This clonotype was counted at least ten times. This sequence joins TRBV5-1 and TRBJ1-4; unclear D gene. Germline V gives CDR1 SGHRS, CDR2 YFSETQ. This CDR3 has 14 residues. Trimming cost V 1 base and J 7 bases, with 11 bases left between them. For the CDR3, the DNA is TGCGCCAGCAGCTTGACGACTGGTGGTGAAAAACTGTTTTTT. Amino acids: CASSLTTGGEKLFF.

This chain joins TRBV19 and TRBJ1-1; 8 positions match TRBD1. The CDR3 loop spans 15 amino acids. The germline CDR1 and CDR2 sequences are LNHDA and SQIVND (reference sequence). With V trimmed by 4 bases and J by 1 base, 5 bases remained unmatched. The CDR3 is CASSNTGGRNTEAFF. CDR3 nucleotide sequence: TGTGCCAGTAGTAATACAGGGGGTAGGAACACTGAAGCTTTCTTT.

This chain joins TRBV2 and TRBJ1-3; the D is unclear. Trimming left V 2 bases short and J 1 base short, with 12 bases between. The germline V gene has CDR1 SNHLY and CDR2 FYNNEI. This CDR3 has 16 residues. Here the CDR3 DNA reads TGTGCCAGCAGTGAACTAGCCGGGCCTTCTGGAAACACCATATATTTT. Its translation: CASSELAGPSGNTIYF.

This rearrangement joins TRBV7-9 to TRBJ1-1, with a tentative D call TRBD1 (5 bases). Trimming cost V 5 bases and J 6 bases, with 16 bases left between them. CDR1 and CDR2 (germline): SEHNR, FQNEAQ (reference sequence). The CDR3 length is 14 residues. CDR3 nucleotide sequence: TGTGCCAGCAGCACGAGGGGATTCGAGGCTGAAGCTTTCTTT. Protein product: CASSTRGFEAEAFF.

This clonotype was recorded many times. The rearrangement uses TRBV10-2 and TRBJ2-2; 9 positions agree with TRBD1. Germline V gene data show CDR1 as WSHSY and CDR2 as SAAADI. Trimming cost V 2 bases and J 6 bases; bases outside gene matches: 16. The CDR3 length is 19 residues. The CDR3 region is CASSENTGTGKRFSGELFF. In DNA form, the CDR3 reads TGCGCCAGCAGTGAGAATACCGGGACAGGGAAGCGGTTTTCCGGGGAGCTGTTTTTT.

J is TRBJ2-7 and V is TRBV20-1, with 16 bases that match TRBD2. The junction had 7 bases not matched to a gene; V was cut back by 5 bases and J by 6 bases. The CDR3 is 15 amino acids. CDR1 is DFQATT, CDR2 SNEGSKA, per germline (reference sequence). CDR3 coding DNA: TGCAGTGCTCACGAAGGGACTAGCGGGAGGGGCGAGCAGTACTTC. Amino acids: CSAHEGTSGRGEQYF.

The rearrangement uses TRBV27 and TRBJ1-6; D is ambiguous. CDR3 length equals 14 residues. Between the trimmed V and J ends, which lost 7 bases and 0 bases, there was a span of 7 bases. Germline assignment: CDR1 MNHEY and CDR2 SMNVEV (reference sequence). The CDR3 sequence is CASTWRSYNSPLHF. CDR3 coding DNA: TGTGCCAGCACGTGGCGCTCCTATAATTCACCCCTCCACTTT.